The rows below give T cell receptor beta chains drawn from one sample of a study of T cell repertoires in cytomegalovirus infection. What these receptors recognize is not known. TCRdb recomputed calls from the reads with MiXCR, one row per CDR3 protein. The table lists hundreds of thousands of distinct CDR3 sequences, 25% to 35% of them singletons, with over 15% in the top ten. The starting material was cultured PBMCs, obtained from culture after CMV antigen stimulation. These receptors were obtained from a human donor in good health (CMV status not recorded). Some clones in this sample may be carry-over from other donors' samples. The CDR3 runs from the conserved cysteine through the conserved F or W. The D gene is left open where the match is weak. Clone size is given for some rows only: seen once, a few or many times, or a class if the clone is expanded.

clone_size j_call v_call d_call cdr3_aa cdr3_nt
few TRBJ2-5 TRBV7-2 - CASKTQGQGTQYF TGTGCCAGCAAGACTCAGGGGCAGGGGACCCAGTACTTC
- TRBJ2-5 TRBV6-2/TRBV6-3 TRBD2 CASSSSGRRELSQETQYF TGTGCCAGCAGTTCATCTGGAAGGCGGGAGCTTTCCCAAGAGACCCAGTACTTC
- TRBJ2-7 TRBV23-1 - CASSQSIPALGAESSYEQYF TGCGCCAGCAGTCAATCGATACCCGCCTTAGGAGCGGAGAGCTCCTACGAGCAGTACTTC
few TRBJ1-6 TRBV25-1 TRBD1 CASSTPDREVCSPLHF TGTGCCAGCAGTACGCCAGACAGGGAGGTGTGTTCACCCCTCCACTTT
few TRBJ2-7 TRBV7-9 - CASSLVSHRAEQYF TGTGCCAGCAGCTTAGTGTCTCACCGGGCCGAGCAGTACTTC
few TRBJ2-7 TRBV10-3 - CAIHDSPSSYEQYF TGTGCCATCCACGACAGCCCGAGCTCCTACGAGCAGTACTTC
once TRBJ2-3 TRBV20-1 - CSASHPRGLTDTQYF TGCAGTGCCAGTCACCCGCGGGGGCTCACAGATACGCAGTATTTT
- TRBJ1-5 TRBV24-1 - CATSAAGNQPQHF TGTGCCACCAGTGCCGCAGGGAATCAGCCCCAGCATTTT
- TRBJ2-7 TRBV7-6 - CASSYRLGHYEQYF TGTGCCAGCAGCTACCGCCTGGGACACTACGAGCAGTACTTC
few TRBJ1-4 TRBV20-1 - CSASVLATNEKLFF TGCAGTGCTAGCGTTTTGGCAACTAATGAAAAACTGTTTTTT
once TRBJ1-2 TRBV27 - CASIRVSTTSQGIDTF TGTGCCAGCATCCGCGTCTCGACCACATCACAGGGAATCGACACCTTC
few TRBJ1-2 TRBV6-1 - CASSESRGQLYGYTF TGTGCCAGCAGTGAAAGTAGGGGCCAATTATATGGCTACACCTTC
- TRBJ2-3 TRBV3-1 - CASSPWDNTDTQYF TGTGCCAGCAGCCCCTGGGACAACACAGATACGCAGTATTTT
- TRBJ1-4 TRBV7-6 - CASSTTGHEKLFF TGTGCCAGCAGCACAACAGGGCATGAAAAACTGTTTTTT
- TRBJ2-3 TRBV24-1 - CATSDFVQGSDTQYF TGTGCCACCAGTGATTTTGTGCAGGGTTCAGATACGCAGTATTTT
- TRBJ2-3 TRBV7-2 TRBD2 CASSFNSGGPVDTQYF TGTGCCAGCAGCTTTAACTCGGGAGGGCCGGTAGACACGCAGTATTTT
few TRBJ1-2 TRBV5-4 TRBD1 CASSPPDRVQEGYTF TGTGCCAGCAGCCCCCCGGACAGGGTTCAGGAGGGCTACACCTTC
- TRBJ2-7 TRBV20-1 TRBD1 CSATDRGLGYEQYF TGCAGTGCTACGGACAGGGGATTGGGCTACGAGCAGTACTTC
few TRBJ2-3 TRBV27 - CASSLRVPQGDTQYF TGTGCCAGCAGTTTACGGGTCCCTCAGGGAGATACGCAGTATTTT
few TRBJ1-2 TRBV7-6 TRBD1 CASSWTGGRGYTF TGTGCCAGCAGTTGGACAGGGGGCAGGGGCTACACCTTC
few TRBJ1-6 TRBV18 - CASSPDHNSPLHF TGTGCCAGCTCACCGGACCATAATTCACCCCTCCACTTT
- TRBJ2-3 TRBV7-9 - CASSSPLRASTDTQYF TGTGCCAGCAGCTCCCCCCTCCGCGCTAGCACAGATACGCAGTATTTT
- TRBJ1-3 TRBV19 - CASSIDGHSGNTIYF TGTGCCAGTAGTATAGACGGCCACTCTGGAAACACCATATATTTT
- TRBJ2-7 TRBV20-1 - CSARDIYSEGEQYF TGCAGTGCGAGGGACATTTACTCGGAGGGGGAGCAGTACTTC
- TRBJ1-6 TRBV19 - CASRIGTLYNSPLHF TGTGCCAGTAGGATTGGGACTCTTTATAATTCACCCCTCCACTTT
- TRBJ1-2 TRBV15 - CATSRDLTGRLSNYGYTF TGTGCCACCAGCAGAGATTTGACAGGTCGTTTATCTAACTATGGCTACACCTTC
- TRBJ1-5 TRBV12-3/TRBV12-4 - CASSFDQPQHF TGTGCCAGCAGTTTTGATCAGCCCCAGCATTTT
- TRBJ2-5 TRBV9 - CASSVAPEETQYF TGTGCCAGCAGCGTAGCCCCGGAAGAGACCCAGTACTTC
many TRBJ1-5 TRBV7-9 - CALSRDTNQPQHF TGTGCCCTCAGCCGGGACACCAATCAGCCCCAGCATTTT
many TRBJ1-2 TRBV12-3/TRBV12-4 TRBD1 CASRRTGEAYGYTF TGTGCCAGCAGACGGACAGGGGAGGCCTATGGCTACACCTTC
few TRBJ1-5 TRBV7-8 - CASSFQNSNQPQHF TGTGCCAGCAGCTTCCAGAATAGCAATCAGCCCCAGCATTTT
- TRBJ2-7 TRBV19 - CASSISRHISYEQYF TGTGCCAGTAGTATATCTCGGCATATTTCCTACGAGCAGTACTTC
- TRBJ2-3 TRBV20-1 - CSARSGLASDHTQYF TGCAGTGCTAGATCGGGCCTAGCGTCCGATCATACGCAGTATTTT
few TRBJ2-1 TRBV28 TRBD2 CASSSASGSGNEQFF TGTGCCAGCAGTTCCGCTAGCGGGAGTGGAAATGAGCAGTTCTTC
- TRBJ2-4 TRBV14 - CASSQVGGNIQYF TGTGCCAGCAGCCAAGTTGGGGGAAACATTCAGTACTTC
many TRBJ2-3 TRBV12-3/TRBV12-4 TRBD2 CASSPGTSGRALGDTQYF TGTGCCAGCAGTCCAGGGACTAGCGGGAGGGCCCTCGGAGATACGCAGTATTTT
few TRBJ2-3 TRBV11-2 TRBD1 CASSLDRLGDTQYF TGTGCCAGCAGCTTGGACAGGCTAGGGGATACGCAGTATTTT
- TRBJ2-1 TRBV5-4 TRBD1 CASSLIMGTGGYNEQFF TGTGCCAGCAGCTTGATCATGGGGACAGGGGGCTACAATGAGCAGTTCTTC
few TRBJ2-2 TRBV27 TRBD2 CASSHKAGALTGELFF TGTGCCAGCAGCCATAAGGCGGGAGCGTTGACCGGGGAGCTGTTTTTT
few TRBJ2-7 TRBV3-1 - CASSLGTEQYF TGTGCCAGCAGCCTCGGGACCGAGCAGTACTTC
few TRBJ1-1 TRBV19 TRBD1 CASIEGAGRTEAFF TGTGCCAGTATTGAGGGGGCGGGTCGGACTGAAGCTTTCTTT
- TRBJ1-1 TRBV7-2 - CASSQGGGRTEAFF TGTGCCAGCAGCCAGGGTGGGGGCAGGACTGAAGCTTTCTTT
few TRBJ1-5 TRBV28 - CASSSGARYSNQPQHF TGTGCCAGCAGTTCAGGGGCCCGCTATAGCAATCAGCCCCAGCATTTT
- TRBJ1-2 TRBV28 TRBD1 CASSSPYRGQWGYTF TGTGCCAGCAGTTCTCCATACAGGGGGCAATGGGGCTACACCTTC
- TRBJ2-3 TRBV2 TRBD2 CASSPGLAGGRTSTDTQYF TGTGCCAGCAGTCCGGGACTAGCGGGGGGTAGAACTAGCACAGATACGCAGTATTTT
many TRBJ2-6 TRBV7-2 TRBD2 CASSFIAGGGGANVLTF TGTGCCAGCAGCTTCATCGCGGGGGGAGGTGGGGCCAACGTCCTGACTTTC
few TRBJ1-2 TRBV10-3 - CAISTSIMRRSSIRYTF TGTGCCATCAGCACCTCCATCATGAGACGGAGTTCAATCCGCTACACCTTC
many TRBJ2-7 TRBV4-2 - CASSQPSDSGIPSYEQYF TGTGCCAGCAGCCAACCATCGGACAGCGGGATTCCCTCCTACGAGCAGTACTTC
many TRBJ1-2 TRBV12-3/TRBV12-4 - CASSLGRSRYGYTF TGTGCCAGCAGCCTTGGACGGTCGCGGTATGGCTACACCTTC
- TRBJ2-7 TRBV7-8 - CASSLGVLSSYEQYF TGTGCCAGCAGCTTAGGAGTACTCAGCTCCTACGAGCAGTACTTC
- TRBJ1-2 TRBV27 - CASSLDRVGYTF TGTGCCAGCAGTTTAGATCGGGTTGGCTACACCTTC
few TRBJ1-6 TRBV10-3 TRBD1 CAISGVGQGDAPLHF TGTGCCATCAGTGGGGTGGGACAGGGCGACGCACCCCTCCACTTT
many TRBJ1-2 TRBV12-5 TRBD1 CASAPGQGPRYGYTF TGTGCTAGTGCCCCCGGACAGGGGCCACGCTATGGCTACACCTTC
- TRBJ2-1 TRBV19 - CASSRWGGQNEQFF TGTGCCAGTAGTAGGTGGGGGGGCCAGAATGAGCAGTTCTTC
- TRBJ1-6 TRBV13 - CASSSGQGGGSPLHF TGTGCCAGCAGCTCTGGCCAGGGAGGCGGTTCACCCCTCCACTTT